Here is one T cell receptor beta chain with its context. Antigen specificity is unknown. Cells sorted as Tregs were CD4+, CD25+ and CD127-/low. V lost 5 bases and J lost 3, with 14 bases in between. Germline CDR1 is SGHAT and CDR2 is FQNNGV. The CDR3 runs to 14 residues. Study-level findings and limits: Tumor Tregs overlapped most with tumor, then blood, naive CD4+ cells. Tumor memory CD4+ T cell TCR gene usage was found to cluster with blood and lymph node memory CD4+ cells and with lymph node naive CD4+ cells.

After constant-region reverse-primer amplification, full-length variable regions underwent semi-nested PCR with Nested Universal Primer A. From the 5' RACE reads, TCRdb called clonotypes with MiXCR, one entry per CDR3 protein. The table records around 30,000 distinct CDR3 sequences, 27% of them present only once. V is TRBV11-2 and J is TRBJ2-7; tentatively, D is TRBD1 or TRBD2 (5 bases each). Sequencing input: tumor-infiltrating Tregs sorted from the breast tumor. The TCR comes from a female donor with breast cancer. The CDR3 nucleotides are TGTGCCAGCAGCGTCCGCCGGGGCTTCTACGAGCAGTACTTC. It yields the protein CASSVRRGFYEQYF.